This T cell receptor (beta chain) came from a study of cytomegalovirus exposure and HLA in healthy donors (dated by TCRdb to about 2017). Background on the whole study: An earlier analysis of 587 of the donors reported about 250 Gb of sequence data and approximately 110 million unique TCR beta sequences from some 180 million T cells. HLA typing included class I and class II loci at four-digit resolution. To decide whether each TCR beta V gene segment behaved as functional or pseudogenic, an earlier analysis of over 500 of the donors relied on high-throughput TCR beta sequencing. In a later analysis, previously published TCR beta repertoires from about 640 donors were re-analyzed and high-resolution HLA genotyping was added so that TCR occurrence patterns could be studied. A later genetic analysis used genome-wide SNP genotypes for about 60% of the 666 donors, treating that subset as a discovery cohort. Several DR-DQ haplotypes were treated as single units for association and clustering because of strong linkage in the cohort. Among about 400 genotyped donors of the cohort, an average of approximately 200,000 unique TCR beta nucleotide sequences was sequenced per donor, of which about 20% were non-productive. The number of typed donors differed by locus: about 620-640 for A, B, C, DRB1 and DQB1; 500 to 550 for DQA1; 606 for DPA1; and some 430 for DPB1. The study aimed to test whether cataloging public T cell receptors could reveal signatures of past pathogen exposure. The study combined high-throughput TCR immunosequencing, statistical association of individual TCRs with disease status, and machine learning to predict cytomegalovirus infection status. Every repertoire in the discovery cohort had been generated on one and the same sequencing platform. Rather than drawing on any new phenotypic data, the later analysis identified candidate immune exposures from TCR beta sequences and the way those sequences occurred across donors. The study used immunosequencing to profile the T cell repertoires of some 600 subjects and linked those repertoires to cytomegalovirus serostatus. An early release that covered approximately 600 HLA-typed donors contained 250 to 350 gigabases of sequencing data and 75 million to 100 million unique TCR sequences. Along with the approximately 700-subject first cohort, a separate validation cohort of over 90 different subjects was used. Donor age, sex, ethnicity and CMV serostatus were compiled together with the repertoire data. Of the 300 to 450 genotyped donors, around 81% fell in the genetic ancestry cluster associated with self-reported Caucasian donors. General conclusions and limits of the study: According to the authors, the approach could potentially be generalized to other disease states and immunological phenotypes. The study gave a list of over 150 TCR beta chains associated with cytomegalovirus. Specific HLA alleles were associated with 18,000 or so TCR beta sequences at a false discovery rate of 0.05 in a later analysis. In a later genetic analysis, fewer N-insertions in productive TCRs were reported among donors in an Asian-associated ancestry cluster than the roughly 670-donor mean. In vitro tests confirmed that three of the cytomegalovirus-associated TCR beta chains recognize cytomegalovirus antigens. A group of highly shared sequence variants was considered likely to be a technical artifact of the sequencing pipeline. HLA typing was unavailable for some donors at each locus, so association tests used only the typed subset. A further reported finding was that TCR beta sequences accurately predicted the HLA-A and HLA-B alleles for most subjects in the first cohort. The 87-base-pair reads could not distinguish some IMGT-functional V segments, including TRBV6-2 and TRBV6-3, so those segments were excluded. Correlated functional status among segregating V segments might reflect linkage disequilibrium, but an unknown experimental factor could not be ruled out. Cytomegalovirus status was reported to be diagnosed by the classifier with high specificity and sensitivity in both the original and validation cohorts. A later analysis found that TCR association rates varied across HLA loci, with DRB1 alleles showing the most associated TCRs and HLA-C alleles the fewest. The only immune exposure information available for the cohort was CMV serostatus. A later analysis found that HLA-associated TCR beta chains were more clonally expanded and had lower generation probabilities than equally common non-associated chains. Only TCR beta chains were sequenced in this cohort, and the absence of alpha or paired-chain data limited detectable features. Most TCR sequences were observed very rarely across donors, whereas some public TCRs were present in many individuals. According to a later analysis, most CMV-associated TCR beta chains appeared to be HLA-restricted, and the HLA associations seemed to be driven largely by CMV exposure. Roughly uniform sequencing depth across donors was assumed in presence/absence analyses, although this assumption may not hold. In a later analysis, several top co-occurrence clusters were reported to appear linked to parvovirus B19, influenza, CMV and Epstein-Barr virus. Strong co-occurrence of HLA alleles, especially DR and DQ, made assigning TCR associations to individual alleles difficult. Because counts were too low, around 17 rarely observed V segments, including chromosome 9 orphons, were left out of the earlier analysis of about 500 of the donors. An earlier analysis of some 590 of the donors showed that most TCR beta V segments appeared in productive rearrangements either about 90% or about 30% of the time, which broadly matched IMGT annotations. An association between a missense DCLRE1C variant and V-gene and J-gene trimming of TCR beta chains was found in a later genetic analysis and replicated in an independent cohort.

V was cut back by 6 bases and J by 0 bases, leaving a gap of 7 bases between them. The CDR3 covers 13 residues, taking in both the cysteine and the phenylalanine. The read is trimmed to its CDR3 DNA, 39 bases read in frame from base 1. Per the germline V gene, SGHTA is the CDR1 and FQGNSA is the CDR2. The library came from the immunoSEQ multiplex PCR assay. A mixture of 60 forward primers for TCR Vbeta segments and 13 reverse primers for TCR Jbeta segments was used in the multiplex PCR. A multiplex PCR assay on genomic DNA amplified the CDR3 region of rearranged TCR beta genes. The amplified TCR beta libraries were sequenced on the Illumina HiSeq System as 87-base-pair reads. As for the authors' bioinformatics: In a later analysis, 80 million or so unique TCR beta chains were counted across the roughly 610 repertoires, and about 9.9 million of these chains were shared by at least two donors. To remove PCR and sequencing errors, raw reads were error-corrected and collapsed into unique sequences using a nearest-neighbor algorithm that merged closely related sequences. V, D and J gene segments were assigned by aligning CDR3 sequences to IMGT reference sequences. For a sequence to be retained, a match of at least six nucleotides was required to both a V gene segment and a J gene segment. Rearrangements were classified as productive when the CDR3 lacked stop codons and remained in frame with V and J, and all other rearrangements were classified as non-productive. Following IMGT convention, CDR3 was defined as the stretch from the second conserved V-encoded cysteine up to the conserved J-encoded phenylalanine. The earlier analysis of about 590 of the donors excluded sequences that lacked an unambiguous match to a single V gene segment. In an earlier analysis of some 590 of the donors, V segments were called functional above 56.7% productive rearrangements and were called segregating when the between-donor standard deviation exceeded 5%. To diagnose cytomegalovirus status from the catalog of TCR beta chain sequences, a statistical classification framework was built. In a later analysis, V and J genes were assigned by comparing TCR nucleotide sequences against IMGT/GENE-DB human TR gene sequences. In a later analysis, CDR3 sequences and most-parsimonious VDJ recombination scenarios were assigned using the TCRdist pipeline. A later analysis defined each TCR beta chain by its CDR3 amino acid sequence plus V-gene family, and excluded reads lacking a unique V-gene family. To address suspected cross-contamination and a sequencing artifact, a later analysis removed approximately 600 highly shared, low-generation-probability nucleotide sequences. A later analysis calculated a clonal expansion index for each public chain from normalized within-repertoire ranks of inferred template counts. A later analysis computed generation probabilities with a VDJ recombination model fitted to out-of-frame rearrangements, and checked the results against IGoR. Hypergeometric tests were used in a later analysis to score TCR-TCR, TCR-HLA and TCR-CMV co-occurrence, with a repertoire-size bias correction applied to the TCR pairs. In a later analysis, false discovery rates were estimated by permuting HLA or CMV assignments 20 times. In a later analysis, co-occurring TCRs were grouped using DBSCAN, with TCRdist sequence similarity added in when clustering inside HLA-allele-positive subsets. For co-occurrence clustering, repertoires with fewer than 30,000 or more than 120,000 public chains were excluded, along with roughly 5 repertoires with anomalous nucleotide sharing. In TCRdb, the immuneACCESS table is reduced to in-frame sequences with V and J assigned. These tables do not hold every clone; where another copy was compared, an unresolved V gene accounts for under half, and the others remain unexplained. V and J calls and clone size come straight from that table; D and trimming were deduced from the DNA. This sample holds 75,000 to 95,000 clones; approximately 90% were observed only once. The ten most abundant clones make up about 2.5% of the sample.

In the case of this clone: It has no known antigen specificity. It has no much larger one-base neighbor in the sample; base qualities were not kept.

In total, 600 or so healthy bone marrow donors made up the cohort. Cohort members were all nominally healthy when sampled, although unrecorded immune exposures were likely present. The donor was CMV seronegative and belonged to the group of around 400 seronegative cohort members. A peripheral blood sample was provided by each donor, and peripheral blood mononuclear cells were used for TCR beta sequencing. Genomic DNA was extracted from the blood cell samples with the Qiagen DNeasy Blood Extraction Kit. The specimen sequenced was PBMCs. The sequence derives from a man younger than 35 in good health and CMV-seronegative. The V and J segments used are TRBV7-2 and TRBJ2-3; confidence is insufficient to name the D gene. CDR3 protein: CASSSGSTDTQYF. Here is the DNA: TGTGCCAGCAGTAGTGGTAGCACAGATACGCAGTATTTT.